A single T cell receptor beta chain is shown here with its context. Profiling relied on immunoSEQ multiplex PCR, and the TCRdb table lists in-frame clones only, not all of them. The sample lists a few hundred thousand clones, about nine tenths seen once, with approximately 1.8% in the top ten. These data originate in a study of blood T cell repertoires in COVID-19. Across the whole study: The analysed material was cDNA or gDNA that came from T cells, B-cell-depleted T cells, or PBMCs.

Germline-derived CDR1 and CDR2 are SGDLS and YYNGEE. There are 13 residues in the CDR3. Trimming took 0 bases from V and 3 from J, leaving 6 bases between them. The specimen was peripheral blood. The chain joins TRBV9 to TRBJ1-2; weak D call: TRBD1 (5 bases). The origin of this receptor is a woman in her twenties or thirties with COVID-19, enrolled during active disease. CDR3 bases: TGTGCCAGCAGCGTAGGGGGCTACTATGGCTACACCTTC. Amino acids: CASSVGGYYGYTF.